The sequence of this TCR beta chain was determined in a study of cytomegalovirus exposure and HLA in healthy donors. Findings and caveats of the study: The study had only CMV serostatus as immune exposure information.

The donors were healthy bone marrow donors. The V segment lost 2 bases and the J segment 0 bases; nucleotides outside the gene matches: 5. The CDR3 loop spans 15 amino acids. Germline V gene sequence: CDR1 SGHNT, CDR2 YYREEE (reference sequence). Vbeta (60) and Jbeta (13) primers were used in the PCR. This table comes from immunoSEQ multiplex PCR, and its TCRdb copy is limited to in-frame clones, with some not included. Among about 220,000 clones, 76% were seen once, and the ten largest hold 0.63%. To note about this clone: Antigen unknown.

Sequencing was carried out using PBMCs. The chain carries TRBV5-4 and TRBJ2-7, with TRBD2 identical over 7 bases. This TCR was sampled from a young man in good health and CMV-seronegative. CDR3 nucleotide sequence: TGTGCCAGCAGCTTCCAGCGGGGCAACTCCTACGAGCAGTACTTC. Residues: CASSFQRGNSYEQYF.